This TCR beta chain was captured in a study of blood T cell repertoires in COVID-19 (dated by TCRdb to 2018 to 2020). Some background on the complete study: Samples from collaborators originated in the United States, Italy and Spain and spanned both the acute and convalescent phases of COVID-19. The prospective study material was composed of cDNA or gDNA derived from T cells, B-cell-depleted T cells, or PBMCs. Deeply sampled blood TCRbeta repertoires from subjects exposed to, actively infected with, or recovered from COVID-19 were included in the dataset. The repertoires were released in a freely available public database intended as a resource for research on the immune response to SARS-CoV-2. The samples were drawn from the first 160 participants of the ongoing ImmuneRACE study and from 950 to 1,500 subjects provided by 6 global collaborators. Sample metadata almost always included a de-identified subject ID, COVID-19 status, age in years and sex. Where available, HLA class I and class II types were obtained from metadata supplied by the sample provider rather than from assay-based typing. Study-wide conclusions, independent of this receptor: Clinical and demographic metadata were provided uncurated, with the amount varying by source and participant.

The CDR3 has 15 amino acids, counting the end cysteine and phenylalanine. Left in the record is the CDR3 DNA by itself, 45 bases read in frame from the first base. V trim: 5 bases; J trim: 4 bases; unmatched bases: 6. The germline V gene supplies CDR1 MDHEN and CDR2 SYDVKM. The immunoSEQ Assay, a bias-controlled multiplex PCR, was used to amplify TCRbeta CDR3 regions from genomic DNA. On the study's bioinformatics: Within the assay, amplification of reference gene primers was used to estimate how many nucleated cells each sample contained. Sequence reads were collapsed and filtered to measure the absolute abundance of every unique TCRbeta CDR3 rearrangement. For each sample, productive Simpson clonality was calculated as the square root of Simpson's diversity index over productive rearrangements. This is the immuneACCESS table as TCRdb keeps it, with only in-frame sequences that have V and J called. A part of the clones is gone; compared with another copy, unresolved V genes explain less than half, and the rest is unexplained. V, J and clone size reflect that table, while D and trimming were determined from the DNA. Recorded for this sample are about 260,000 clones; more than 75% of them occurred a single time. The ten biggest clones cover roughly 5% of the sample.

About this clone itself: The specificity of this receptor is unknown. Base qualities are missing; no much larger clone stands one base away.

One collaborating source in Seattle enrolled patients while the patients were actively infected and followed the patients over time throughout the course of disease. Each collaborating institution followed its own protocols to collect whole blood in K2EDTA tubes. For TCRbeta analysis, collaborators shipped samples in one of three forms: frozen whole blood, isolated PBMCs, or DNA extracted from either of those sample types. The receptor's source is a woman in her fifties or sixties with COVID-19, enrolled during active disease. This sequence uses TRBV28 and TRBJ1-1, with 11 central nucleotides matching TRBD1. Source material: peripheral blood. This receptor has the CDR3 CASSPAGTGGTEAFF. The nucleotide sequence reads as follows: TGTGCCAGCAGTCCAGCCGGGACAGGGGGCACTGAAGCTTTCTTT.